The 21 T cell receptor beta chains listed next were all sequenced from one sample in a study of blood T cell repertoires in COVID-19. Only in-frame clones appear in the TCRdb table, and some are missing; sequencing was by immunoSEQ multiplex PCR. The table includes around 420,000 clones, roughly 90% detected once. Sequenced: PBMCs or T cells enriched from blood (not recorded which). These TCRs come from a woman aged 35 to 49 with acute COVID-19.

The CDR3 here is CASSLAGQGSPLHF. CDR3 bases: TGTGCCAGCAGCTTAGCAGGACAGGGTTCACCCCTCCACTTT. This rearrangement joins TRBV7-9 to TRBJ1-6; 8 bases line up with TRBD1. Germline V lookup: CDR1 SEHNR, CDR2 FQNEAQ (reference sequence). J was trimmed by 9 bases and V by 0 bases; bases with no gene match: 1. This CDR3 is 14 amino acids long.

The chain links TRBV10-3 to TRBJ2-3; 11 bases match TRBD2. The CDR3 length is 16 residues. CDR1 and CDR2 (germline): ENHRY, SYGVKD. Losses at the gene ends were 4 bases for V and 2 bases for J; bases not matched to a gene: 5. Written as DNA, the CDR3 is TGTGCCATCAGTGGATCTAGCGGGGGGCCCACAGATACGCAGTATTTT. This codes for CAISGSSGGPTDTQYF.

V is TRBV13 and J is TRBJ1-2; 7 positions agree with TRBD1. The ends lost 6 bases at V and 4 bases at J; junction bases unmatched: 11. Germline lookup yields CDR1 PRHDT and CDR2 FYEKMQ (reference sequence). The CDR3 sequence is 15 residues long. CDR3 residues: CASSSEGGAGYGYTF. The CDR3 DNA is TGTGCCAGCAGTTCCGAAGGGGGCGCAGGCTATGGCTACACCTTC.

J is TRBJ2-5 and V is TRBV19; D gene unclear. This CDR3 is built from 13 residues. The germline V gene encodes CDR1 LNHDA and CDR2 SQIVND (reference sequence). Trimming took off 2 bases at V and 0 bases at J, with 4 bases between the two ends. CDR3 in amino acids: CASSISYQETQYF. The CDR3 bases are TGTGCCAGTAGTATATCGTACCAAGAGACCCAGTACTTC. Variable domain in full (rest from reference TRBV19 and TRBJ2-5): DGGITQSPKYLFRKEGQNVTLSCEQNLNHDAMYWYRQDPGQGLRLIYYSQIVNDFQKGDIAEGYSVSREKKESFPLTVTSAQKNPTAFYLCASSISYQETQYFGPGTRLLVL.

This clone was seen a few times. The same CDR3 is also encoded by other DNA sequences in this sample. The CDR3 loop is CAWSVLAGSTDTQYF. The CDR3 bases are TGTGCCTGGAGTGTACTAGCGGGGAGCACAGATACGCAGTATTTT. The gene calls are TRBV30 and TRBJ2-3, with 10 bases that match TRBD2. CDR3 length: 15 amino acids. Trimming took 0 bases from V and 0 from J; bases not matched to a gene: 0. Germline loops: CDR1 GTSNPN, CDR2 SVGIG (reference sequence).

This clone was seen a single time. The chain is built from TRBV9 and TRBJ1-1; 7 bases are a match to TRBD1. J was trimmed by 1 base and V by 4 bases; bases with no gene match: 7. Germline V gives CDR1 SGDLS, CDR2 YYNGEE. CDR3 length: 15 amino acids. The CDR3 DNA follows: TGTGCCAGCAGCCCCCGACAGGGATCGAACACTGAAGCTTTCTTT. Protein product: CASSPRQGSNTEAFF.

J is TRBJ2-6 and V is TRBV6-1; TRBD2 might be the D (7 bases). CDR1 and CDR2 from the germline V gene are MNHNS and SASEGT. The CDR3 length is 16 residues. Trimming cost V 4 bases and J 2 bases, with 12 bases left between them. CDR3 sequence: CASSAKGGAGANVLTF. For the CDR3, the DNA is TGTGCCAGCAGTGCGAAAGGGGGGGCTGGGGCCAACGTCCTGACTTTC.

V and J are TRBV2 and TRBJ1-6, with a weak D call TRBD1 (5 bases). V was shortened by 7 bases and J by 6 bases, with 10 bases between the two germline ends. Looked up from germline, CDR1 is SNHLY and CDR2 is FYNNEI. There are 13 residues in the CDR3. The CDR3 DNA is TGTGCCAGCAAACCCGACAGTAATTCACCCCTCCACTTT. It codes for CASKPDSNSPLHF.

The chain employs TRBV9 and TRBJ1-6; no definite D call. Looked up from germline, CDR1 is SGDLS and CDR2 is YYNGEE. This CDR3 is 12 amino acids long. V was shortened by 0 bases and J by 10 bases, with 5 bases between the two germline ends. CDR3 protein: CASSVGESPLHF. CDR3 sequence (DNA): TGTGCCAGCAGCGTAGGGGAGTCACCCCTCCACTTT. The full variable domain, rest sourced from reference TRBV9 and TRBJ1-6, is DSGVTQTPKHLITATGQRVTLRCSPRSGDLSVYWYQQSLDQGLQFLIQYYNGEERAKGNILERFSAQQFPDLHSELNLSSLELGDSALYFCASSVGESPLHFGNGTRLTVT.

This CDR3 reads CASSRWSGGNEAFF. The CDR3 DNA reads TGTGCCAGCAGTAGATGGTCGGGAGGGAATGAAGCTTTCTTT. The gene calls are TRBV27 and TRBJ1-1, with D unresolved. Between the trimmed V and J ends, which lost 5 bases and 7 bases, there was a span of 17 bases. CDR1 is MNHEY, CDR2 SMNVEV, per germline (reference sequence). This CDR3 has 14 residues.

The genes are TRBV18 and TRBJ2-7; 7 bases match TRBD2. J lost 4 bases, V lost 0 bases, and 3 bases had no gene match. This CDR3 comprises 14 residues. Germline V gene sequence: CDR1 KGHSH, CDR2 LQKENI. The CDR3 bases are TGTGCCAGCTCACCACCGTCGGGAGGATACGAGCAGTACTTC. It translates to CASSPPSGGYEQYF.

DNA for the CDR3: TGTGCTAGTGGTTTGGGCCGAGGGGGTACCAAAAACATTCAGTACTTC. Translating gives CASGLGRGGTKNIQYF. This chain connects TRBV12-5 to TRBJ2-4, with TRBD1 as a possible D gene (6 bases). Germline V gene lookup returns CDR1 LGHNT and CDR2 FRNRAP. Trimming took off 1 base at V and 2 bases at J, with 12 bases between the two ends. CDR3 length: 16 residues.

V usage is TRBV3-1 (or the pseudogene TRBV3-2) and J usage is TRBJ2-6; D ambiguous. The germline CDR1 and CDR2 sequences are LGHDT and YNNKEL (reference sequence). This CDR3 region has 13 residues. The germline V and J ends were trimmed by 11 bases and 0 bases, with 8 bases remaining between them. The CDR3 reads CAAADSGANVLTF. As DNA, the CDR3 is TGTGCCGCGGCAGACTCTGGGGCCAACGTCCTGACTTTC.

V is TRBV19 and J is TRBJ1-5; 7 nucleotides match TRBD1. V lost 7 bases and J lost 5; bases outside the gene matches: 8. This CDR3 has 14 residues. The germline gives CDR1 LNHDA, CDR2 SQIVND (reference sequence). CDR3 sequence (DNA): TGTGCCAGTAATCGACAGGGTGGGTATCAGCCCCAGCATTTT. Its protein product is CASNRQGGYQPQHF.

There are a few counts of this clone. The chain links TRBV30 to TRBJ1-1; D is unclear. With 4 bases removed from V and 1 base from J, the gap between germline ends came to 16 bases. Germline assignment: CDR1 GTSNPN and CDR2 SVGIG (reference sequence). This CDR3 comprises 15 residues. CDR3 DNA sequence: TGTGCCTGGACCCGTTCTCTCTACCGGAACACTGAAGCTTTCTTT. It specifies CAWTRSLYRNTEAFF.

The rearrangement links TRBV4-1 to TRBJ1-6, with a weak D call TRBD1 (6 bases). This CDR3 comprises 16 residues. Per the germline V gene, CDR1 is MGHRA and CDR2 is YSYEKL. Trimming removed 6 bases at V and 5 bases at J, with 17 bases between. CDR3 residues: CASSSTGPGDNSPLHF. CDR3 DNA: TGCGCCAGCAGTTCGACAGGCCCCGGGGATAATTCACCCCTCCACTTT.

Note on this clone: Other DNA sequences in this sample translate to the same CDR3. The rearrangement links TRBV7-9 to TRBJ1-1; 7 nucleotides agree with TRBD1. V was clipped by 1 base and J by 7 bases; unmatched bases: 0. The CDR3 spans 12 residues. Germline V CDR1 and CDR2: SEHNR, FQNEAQ (reference sequence). The CDR3 sequence: CASSLGDSEAFF. In nucleotides, the CDR3 is TGTGCCAGCAGCTTAGGGGACAGTGAAGCTTTCTTT.

CDR3 in DNA: TGTGCCAGCAGCGATTGGGCTAGCAAAGAGACCCAGTACTTC. Its protein is CASSDWASKETQYF. This chain joins TRBV6-5 and TRBJ2-5, with a tentative D call TRBD2 (5 bases). CDR1 is MNHEY and CDR2 is SVGAGI in the germline V gene. With 6 bases removed from V and 3 bases from J, the gap between germline ends came to 14 bases. This CDR3 contains 14 residues.

The J gene is TRBJ2-2, the V gene TRBV10-3; D might be TRBD2 (5 bases). Per the germline V gene, CDR1 is ENHRY and CDR2 is SYGVKD. The CDR3 loop spans 12 amino acids. The CDR3 reads CAGRDLTGELFF. DNA of the CDR3: TGTGCGGGCCGGGATTTGACCGGGGAGCTGTTTTTT.

This chain joins TRBV2 and TRBJ2-1, with 8 bases lining up with TRBD2. With 2 bases clipped from V and 5 bases from J, the junction kept 5 bases outside the gene matches. The germline CDR1 and CDR2 sequences are SNHLY and FYNNEI. This CDR3 region has 15 residues. DNA of the CDR3: TGTGCCAGCAGTGAAAGGACTAGCAGGAACAATGAGCAGTTCTTC. It yields the protein CASSERTSRNNEQFF.

The J gene is TRBJ1-1, the V gene TRBV24-1; perhaps TRBD1 as D (5 bases). Germline V gene data show CDR1 as KGHDR and CDR2 as SFDVKD. CDR3 length: 12 residues. V was clipped by 2 bases and J by 8 bases, with 8 bases between them. In DNA form, the CDR3 reads TGTGCCACCAGTGATTCTCAGGGCGAAGCTTTCTTT. This gives the protein CATSDSQGEAFF.